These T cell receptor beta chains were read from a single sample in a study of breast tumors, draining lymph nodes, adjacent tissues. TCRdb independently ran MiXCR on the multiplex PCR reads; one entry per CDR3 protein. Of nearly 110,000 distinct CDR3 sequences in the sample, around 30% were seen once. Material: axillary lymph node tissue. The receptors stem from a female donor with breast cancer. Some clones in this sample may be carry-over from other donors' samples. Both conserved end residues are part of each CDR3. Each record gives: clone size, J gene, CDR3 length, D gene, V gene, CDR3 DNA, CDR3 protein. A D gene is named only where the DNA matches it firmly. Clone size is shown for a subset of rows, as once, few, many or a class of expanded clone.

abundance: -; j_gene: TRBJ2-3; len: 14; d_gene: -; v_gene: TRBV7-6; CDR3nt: TGTGCCAACAGCTTAGGCCCGAGCACAGATACGCAGTATTTT; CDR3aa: CANSLGPSTDTQYF
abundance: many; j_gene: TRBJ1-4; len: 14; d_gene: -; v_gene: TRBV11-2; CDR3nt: TGTGCCAGCAGCTGGGGGGCAACTAATGAAAAACTGTTTTTT; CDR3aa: CASSWGATNEKLFF
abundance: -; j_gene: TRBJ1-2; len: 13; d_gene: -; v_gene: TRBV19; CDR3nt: TGTGCCAGTAGTACCCTTTTAAGGGGCGGCTACACCTTC; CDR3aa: CASSTLLRGGYTF
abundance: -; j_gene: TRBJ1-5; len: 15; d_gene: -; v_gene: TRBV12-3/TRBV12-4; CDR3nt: TGTGCCAGCAGTTTGGGCAGGGTAGGGAGTCAGCCCCAGCATTTT; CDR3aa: CASSLGRVGSQPQHF
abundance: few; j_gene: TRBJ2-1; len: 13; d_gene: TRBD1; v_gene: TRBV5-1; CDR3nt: TGCGCCAGCAGCCCGGGACAGTACAATGACCAGTTCTTC; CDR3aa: CASSPGQYNDQFF
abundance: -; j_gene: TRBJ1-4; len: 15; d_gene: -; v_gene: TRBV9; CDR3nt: TGTGCCAGCAGCGTAGCCCCTGGTATTAATGAAAAACTGTTTTTT; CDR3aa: CASSVAPGINEKLFF
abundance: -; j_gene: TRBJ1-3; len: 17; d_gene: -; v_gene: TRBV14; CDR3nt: TGTGCCAGCAGCCGAACTCCGGGACCAAGCTCTGGAAACACCATATATTTT; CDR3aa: CASSRTPGPSSGNTIYF
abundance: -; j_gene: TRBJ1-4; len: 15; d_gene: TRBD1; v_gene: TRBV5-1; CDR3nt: TGCGCCAGCAGCCTGGGGGACAGGAGGATTGAAAAACTGTTTTTT; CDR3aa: CASSLGDRRIEKLFF
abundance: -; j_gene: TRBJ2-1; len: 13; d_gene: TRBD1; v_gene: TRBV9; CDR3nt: TGTGCCAGACCGGGACAGGGGAACAATGAGCAGTTCTTC; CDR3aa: CARPGQGNNEQFF
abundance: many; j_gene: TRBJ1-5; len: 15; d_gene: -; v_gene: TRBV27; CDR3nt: TGTGCCAGCAGTTTGGGGGGGGTGGGCAATCAGCCCCAGCATTTT; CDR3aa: CASSLGGVGNQPQHF
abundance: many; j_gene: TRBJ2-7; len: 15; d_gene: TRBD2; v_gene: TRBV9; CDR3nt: TGTGCCAGCAGCCCAGAGGGACTAGCATTGTACGAGCAGTACTTC; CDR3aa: CASSPEGLALYEQYF
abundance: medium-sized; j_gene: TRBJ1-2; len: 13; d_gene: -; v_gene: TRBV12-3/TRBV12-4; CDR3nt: TGTGCCAGCAGTTTAGGGCAGTCCGGAGGCTACACCTTC; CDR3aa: CASSLGQSGGYTF
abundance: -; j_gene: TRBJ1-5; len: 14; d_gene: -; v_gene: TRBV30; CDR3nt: TGTGCCTGGAGCAGGACAGTTGGCAATCAGCCCCAGCATTTT; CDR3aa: CAWSRTVGNQPQHF
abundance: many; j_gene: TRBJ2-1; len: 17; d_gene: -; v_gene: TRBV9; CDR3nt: TGTGCCAGCAGTCGTAGGTTTGCAGGGAGCTCCTACAATGAGCAGTTCTTC; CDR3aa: CASSRRFAGSSYNEQFF
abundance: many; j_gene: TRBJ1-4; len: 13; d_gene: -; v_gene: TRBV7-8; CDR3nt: TGTGCCAGCAGCTATGGACAGAATGAAAAACTGTTTTTT; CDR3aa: CASSYGQNEKLFF
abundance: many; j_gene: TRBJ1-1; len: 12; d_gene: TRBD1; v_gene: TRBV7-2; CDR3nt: TGTGCCAGCAGCTTTACAGGGGATGAAGCTTTCTTT; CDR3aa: CASSFTGDEAFF
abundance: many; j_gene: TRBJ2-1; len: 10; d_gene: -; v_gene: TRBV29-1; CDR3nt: TGCAGCGTTGAAGATAATGAGCAGTTCTTC; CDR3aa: CSVEDNEQFF
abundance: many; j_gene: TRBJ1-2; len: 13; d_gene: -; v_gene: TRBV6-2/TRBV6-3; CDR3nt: TGTGCCAGCAGTTACGTGGGGGACTATGGCTACACCTTC; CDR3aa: CASSYVGDYGYTF
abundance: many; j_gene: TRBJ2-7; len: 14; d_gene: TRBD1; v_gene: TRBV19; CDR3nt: TGTGCCAGTAGTATGAGACAGGGGTTTTTCGAGCAGTACTTC; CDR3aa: CASSMRQGFFEQYF
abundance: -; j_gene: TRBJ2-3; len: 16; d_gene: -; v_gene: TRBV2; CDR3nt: TGTGCCAGCAGTGAAGGGACGAGAGGGCACGCAGATACGCAGTATTTT; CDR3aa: CASSEGTRGHADTQYF
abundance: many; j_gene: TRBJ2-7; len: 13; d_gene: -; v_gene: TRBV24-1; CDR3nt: TGTGCCACCAGTGACCCGACCCACTACGAGCAGTACTTC; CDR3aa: CATSDPTHYEQYF
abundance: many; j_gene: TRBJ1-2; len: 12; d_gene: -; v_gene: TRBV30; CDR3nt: TGTGCCTGGAGCCCCACCAGCTATGGCTACACCTTC; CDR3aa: CAWSPTSYGYTF
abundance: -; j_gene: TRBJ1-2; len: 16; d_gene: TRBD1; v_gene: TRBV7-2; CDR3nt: TGTGCCAGCAGCTTAGGGAGTGACAGGGGCCGCTCTGGAAACACCTTC; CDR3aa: CASSLGSDRGRSGNTF
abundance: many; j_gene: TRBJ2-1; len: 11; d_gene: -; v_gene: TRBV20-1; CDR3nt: TGCAGTGCTAGCCTACACAATGAGCAGTTCTTC; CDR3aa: CSASLHNEQFF
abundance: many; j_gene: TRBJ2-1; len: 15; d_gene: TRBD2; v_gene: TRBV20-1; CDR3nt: TGCAGTGCTGCCATTAGCGGGCGAATCTACAATGAGCAGTTCTTC; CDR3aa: CSAAISGRIYNEQFF
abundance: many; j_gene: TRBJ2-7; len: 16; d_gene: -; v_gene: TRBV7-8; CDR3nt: TGTGCCAGCAGCCCGACGCCGGGACGGAGCTCCTACGAGCAGTACTTC; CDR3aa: CASSPTPGRSSYEQYF
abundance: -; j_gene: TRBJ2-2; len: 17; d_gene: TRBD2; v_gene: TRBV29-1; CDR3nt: TGCAGCGTAGCCCCAGGGACTAGCGGGAAAGGCACCGGGGAGCTGTTTTTT; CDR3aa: CSVAPGTSGKGTGELFF
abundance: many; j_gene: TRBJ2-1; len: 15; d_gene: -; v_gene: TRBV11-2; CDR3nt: TGTGCCAGCAGAACTGGTGGTGGGGGGTACAATGAGCAGTTCTTC; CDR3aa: CASRTGGGGYNEQFF
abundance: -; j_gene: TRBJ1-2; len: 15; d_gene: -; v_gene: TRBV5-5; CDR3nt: TGTGCCAGCAGCTCCCACAAGGGCCCAAACTATGGCTACACCTTC; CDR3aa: CASSSHKGPNYGYTF
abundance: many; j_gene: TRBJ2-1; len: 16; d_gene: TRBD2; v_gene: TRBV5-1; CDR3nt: TGCGCCAGCAGCTTTGTTAGGCTAGCGGGAGGTCTTGAGCAGTTCTTC; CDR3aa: CASSFVRLAGGLEQFF
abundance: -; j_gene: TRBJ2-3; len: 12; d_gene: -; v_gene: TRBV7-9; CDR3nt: TGTGCCAGCAGCTTCCCCACAGATACGCAGTATTTT; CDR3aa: CASSFPTDTQYF